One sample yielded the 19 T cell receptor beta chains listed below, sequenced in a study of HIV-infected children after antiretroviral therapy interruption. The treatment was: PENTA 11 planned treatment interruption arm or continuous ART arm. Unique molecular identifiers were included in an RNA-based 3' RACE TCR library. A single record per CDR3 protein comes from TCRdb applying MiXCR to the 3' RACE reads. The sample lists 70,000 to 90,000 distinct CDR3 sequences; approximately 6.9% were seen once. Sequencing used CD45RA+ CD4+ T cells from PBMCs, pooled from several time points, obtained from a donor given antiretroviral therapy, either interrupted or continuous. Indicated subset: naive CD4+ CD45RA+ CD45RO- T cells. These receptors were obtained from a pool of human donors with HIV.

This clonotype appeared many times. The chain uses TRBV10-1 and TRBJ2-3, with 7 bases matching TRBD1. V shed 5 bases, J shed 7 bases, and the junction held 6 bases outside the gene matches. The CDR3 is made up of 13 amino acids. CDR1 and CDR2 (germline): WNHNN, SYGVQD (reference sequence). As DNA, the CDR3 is TGCGCCAGCAGTTTGAAACAGGGGAATACGCAGTATTTT. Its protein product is CASSLKQGNTQYF.

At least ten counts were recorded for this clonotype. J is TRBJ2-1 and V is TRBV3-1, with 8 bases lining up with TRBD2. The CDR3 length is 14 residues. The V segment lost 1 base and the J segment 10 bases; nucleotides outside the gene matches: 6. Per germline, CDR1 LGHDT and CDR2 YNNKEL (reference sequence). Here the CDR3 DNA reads TGTGCCAGCAGCCAAGTTCGTATAGCGGGGGAGCAGTTCTTC. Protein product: CASSQVRIAGEQFF.

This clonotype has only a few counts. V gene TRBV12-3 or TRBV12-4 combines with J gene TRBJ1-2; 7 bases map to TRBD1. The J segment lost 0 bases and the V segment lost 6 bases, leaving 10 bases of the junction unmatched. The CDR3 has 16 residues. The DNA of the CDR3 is TGTGCCAGCAGGGGACCCGGACAGGTAGCTAACTATGGCTACACCTTC. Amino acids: CASRGPGQVANYGYTF.

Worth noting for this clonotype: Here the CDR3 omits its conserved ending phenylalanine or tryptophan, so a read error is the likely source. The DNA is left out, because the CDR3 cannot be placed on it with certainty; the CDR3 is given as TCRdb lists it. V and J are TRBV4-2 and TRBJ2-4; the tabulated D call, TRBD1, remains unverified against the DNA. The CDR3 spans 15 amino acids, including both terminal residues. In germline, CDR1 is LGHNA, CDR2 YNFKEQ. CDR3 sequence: CASSQAGTGELGMDS.

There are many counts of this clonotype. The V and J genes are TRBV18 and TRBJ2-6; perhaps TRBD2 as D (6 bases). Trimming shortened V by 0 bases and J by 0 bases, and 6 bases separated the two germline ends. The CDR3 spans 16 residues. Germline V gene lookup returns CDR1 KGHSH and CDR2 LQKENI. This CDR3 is CASSPPAGSGANVLTF. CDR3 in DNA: TGTGCCAGCTCACCACCAGCGGGCTCTGGGGCCAACGTCCTGACTTTC.

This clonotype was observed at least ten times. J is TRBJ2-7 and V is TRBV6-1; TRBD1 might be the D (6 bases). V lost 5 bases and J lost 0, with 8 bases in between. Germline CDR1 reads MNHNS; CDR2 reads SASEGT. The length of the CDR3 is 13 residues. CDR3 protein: CASSTGPSYEQYF. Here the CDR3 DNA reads TGTGCCAGCAGTACAGGGCCCTCCTACGAGCAGTACTTC.

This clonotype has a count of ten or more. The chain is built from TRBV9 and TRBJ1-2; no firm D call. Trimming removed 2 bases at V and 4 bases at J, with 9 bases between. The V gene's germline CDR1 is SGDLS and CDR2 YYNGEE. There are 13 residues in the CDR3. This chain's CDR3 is CASSVERPYGYTF. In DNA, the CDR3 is TGTGCCAGCAGCGTCGAAAGACCCTATGGCTACACCTTC. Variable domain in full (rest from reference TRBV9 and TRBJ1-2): DSGVTQTPKHLITATGQRVTLRCSPRSGDLSVYWYQQSLDQGLQFLIQYYNGEERAKGNILERFSAQQFPDLHSELNLSSLELGDSALYFCASSVERPYGYTFGSGTRLTVV.

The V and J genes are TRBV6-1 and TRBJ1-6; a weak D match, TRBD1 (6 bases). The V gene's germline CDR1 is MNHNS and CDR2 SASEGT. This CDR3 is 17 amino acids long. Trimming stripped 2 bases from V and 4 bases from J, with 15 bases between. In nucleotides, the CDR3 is TGTGCCAGCAGTGAACGCAGGGGTAGGGATTATAATTCACCCCTCCACTTT. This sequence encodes CASSERRGRDYNSPLHF.

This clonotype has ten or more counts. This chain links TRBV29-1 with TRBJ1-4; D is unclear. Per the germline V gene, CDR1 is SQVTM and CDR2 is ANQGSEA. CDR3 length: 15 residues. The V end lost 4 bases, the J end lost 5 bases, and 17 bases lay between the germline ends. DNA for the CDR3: TGCAGCGTTGCATCCACGGCAGGCCCCAATGAAAAACTGTTTTTT. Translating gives CSVASTAGPNEKLFF. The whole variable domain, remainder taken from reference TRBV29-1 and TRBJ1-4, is SAVISQKPSRDICQRGTSLTIQCQVDSQVTMMFWYRQQPGQSLTLIATANQGSEATYESGFVIDKFPISRPNLTFSTLTVSNMSPEDSSIYLCSVASTAGPNEKLFFGSGTQLSVL.

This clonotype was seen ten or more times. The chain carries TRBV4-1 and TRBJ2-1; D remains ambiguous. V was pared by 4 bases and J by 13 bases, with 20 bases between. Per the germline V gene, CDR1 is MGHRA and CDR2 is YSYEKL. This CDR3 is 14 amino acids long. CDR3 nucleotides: TGCGCCAGCAGCCGGTCCGGTGACTCGGAACATCAGTTCTTC. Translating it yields CASSRSGDSEHQFF.

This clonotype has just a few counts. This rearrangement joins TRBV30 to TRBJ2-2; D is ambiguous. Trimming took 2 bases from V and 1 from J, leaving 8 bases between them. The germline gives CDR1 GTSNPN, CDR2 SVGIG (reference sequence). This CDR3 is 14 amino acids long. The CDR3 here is CAWSYNQNTGELFF. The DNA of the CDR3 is TGTGCCTGGAGTTATAATCAGAACACCGGGGAGCTGTTTTTT.

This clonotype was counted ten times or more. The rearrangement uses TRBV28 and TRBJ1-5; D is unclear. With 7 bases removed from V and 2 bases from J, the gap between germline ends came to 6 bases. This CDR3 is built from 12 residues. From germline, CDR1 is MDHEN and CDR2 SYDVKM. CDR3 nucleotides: TGTGCCAGCATCGCGGGCAATCAGCCCCAGCATTTT. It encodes CASIAGNQPQHF.

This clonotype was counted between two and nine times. CDR3 sequence reads: CASSFDRAPDTQYF. The DNA of the CDR3 is TGCGCCAGCAGCTTCGACAGGGCCCCAGATACGCAGTATTTT. The chain carries TRBV5-1 and TRBJ2-3, with 7 bases identical to TRBD1. Germline CDR1 is SGHRS and CDR2 is YFSETQ. J gave up 4 bases and V 2 bases, and 4 bases lay outside the gene matches. This CDR3 has 14 amino acids.

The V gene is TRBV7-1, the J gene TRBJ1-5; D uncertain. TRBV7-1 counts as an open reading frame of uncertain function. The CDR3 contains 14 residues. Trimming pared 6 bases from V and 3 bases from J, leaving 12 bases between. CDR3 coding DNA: TGTGCCAGCAGTTCCCCCCCAAACAATCAGCCCCAGCATTTT. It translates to CASSSPPNNQPQHF.

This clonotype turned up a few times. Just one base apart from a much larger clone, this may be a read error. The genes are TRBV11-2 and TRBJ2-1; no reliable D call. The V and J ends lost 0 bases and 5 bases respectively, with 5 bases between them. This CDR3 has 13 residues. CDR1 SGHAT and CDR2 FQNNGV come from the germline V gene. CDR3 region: CASSLDRHNEQFF. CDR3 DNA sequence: TGTGCCAGCAGCTTAGATCGCCACAATGAGCAGTTCTTC.

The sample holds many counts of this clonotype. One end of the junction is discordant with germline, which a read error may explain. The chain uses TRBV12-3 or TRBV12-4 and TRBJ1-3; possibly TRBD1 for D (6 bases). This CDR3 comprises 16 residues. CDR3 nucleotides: TGTGCAAGCAGCTTAGATGGGGACACTTCTGGAAATACGCTCTATTTT. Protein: CASSLDGDTSGNTLYF.

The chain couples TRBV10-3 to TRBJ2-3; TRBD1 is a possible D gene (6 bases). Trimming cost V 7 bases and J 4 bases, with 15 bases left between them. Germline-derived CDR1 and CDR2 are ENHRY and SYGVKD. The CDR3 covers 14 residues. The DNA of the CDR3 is TGTGCCATCACTGGGGGCGAAGGCGCAGATACGCAGTATTTT. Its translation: CAITGGEGADTQYF.

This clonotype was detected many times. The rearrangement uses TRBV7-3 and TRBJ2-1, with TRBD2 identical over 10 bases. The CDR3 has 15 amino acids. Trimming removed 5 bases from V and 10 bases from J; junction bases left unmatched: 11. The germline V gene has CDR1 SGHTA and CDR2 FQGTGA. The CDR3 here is CASSLQGLANSEQFF. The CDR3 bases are TGTGCCAGCAGCCTCCAGGGACTAGCGAATAGCGAGCAGTTCTTC.

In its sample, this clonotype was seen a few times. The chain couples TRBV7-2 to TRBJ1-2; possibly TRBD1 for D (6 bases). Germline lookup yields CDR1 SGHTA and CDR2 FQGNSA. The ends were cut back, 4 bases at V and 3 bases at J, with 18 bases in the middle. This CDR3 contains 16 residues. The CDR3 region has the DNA TGTGCCAGCAGCTGGGGGGGGGCGCTTGTCCACTATGGCTACACCTTC. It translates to CASSWGGALVHYGYTF.